Shown below are 31 T cell receptor beta chains from a single sample sequenced in a study of cytomegalovirus exposure and HLA in healthy donors. With 60 Vbeta and 13 Jbeta primers, the PCR was carried out. Using immunoSEQ multiplex PCR, the repertoire was profiled, and TCRdb retains in-frame clones only, with some absent. The table has approximately 160,000 clones, approximately 82% seen once. Sequenced: PBMCs. These receptors originate from a male donor in good health and CMV-seronegative.

V and J are TRBV11-2 and TRBJ1-4; D gene uncertain. This CDR3 spans 13 amino acids. V gave up 6 bases and J gave up 8 bases, with 13 bases separating them. Germline-derived CDR1 and CDR2 are SGHAT and FQNNGV. The CDR3 spells CASRAAGTEKLFF. The CDR3 DNA sequence: TGTGCCAGCAGGGCGGCGGGTACAGAAAAACTGTTTTTT. Looking up the rest from reference TRBV11-2 and TRBJ1-4 gives the full variable domain: EAGVAQSPRYKIIEKRQSVAFWCNPISGHATLYWYQQILGQGPKLLIQFQNNGVVDDSQLPKDRFSAERLKGVDSTLKIQPAKLEDSAVYLCASRAAGTEKLFFGSGTQLSVL.

The chain employs TRBV10-3 and TRBJ2-3; 8 nucleotides agree with TRBD2. The CDR3 has 15 amino acids. The V segment lost 9 bases and the J segment 1 base; nucleotides outside the gene matches: 9. CDR1 and CDR2 (germline): ENHRY, SYGVKD. CDR3 sequence reads: CAIGERETGTDTQYF. Written as DNA, the CDR3 is TGTGCCATTGGAGAGCGGGAGACGGGCACAGATACGCAGTATTTT.

This clone was found a few times. The chain carries TRBV28 and TRBJ1-2, with D possibly matching TRBD1 (6 bases). Germline CDR1 is MDHEN and CDR2 is SYDVKM. Trimming took off 1 base at V and 6 bases at J, with 12 bases between the two ends. The CDR3 has 14 residues. The CDR3 spells CASSLFLQGNGYTF. DNA of the CDR3: TGTGCCAGCAGTTTATTCCTACAGGGAAATGGCTACACCTTC.

V gene TRBV6-5 combines with J gene TRBJ2-1; TRBD1 matches 8 bases. The length of the CDR3 is 14 residues. The germline V gene encodes CDR1 MNHEY and CDR2 SVGAGI. Trimming took 8 bases from V and 8 from J; bases not matched to a gene: 11. CDR3 bases: TGTGCCAGCCTCCAGGGGGGCAGGGGGCATGAGCAGTTCTTC. Protein product: CASLQGGRGHEQFF.

The chain combines TRBV6-6 with TRBJ2-1; no clear D gene. CDR3 length: 13 amino acids. The V and J ends lost 5 bases and 7 bases respectively, with 12 bases between them. Germline CDR1 MNHNY, CDR2 SVGAGI (reference sequence). The CDR3 nucleotides are TGTGCCAGCAGTACCCGAGGCCTAAATGAGCAGTTCTTC. This sequence encodes CASSTRGLNEQFF.

J is TRBJ2-5 and V is TRBV28, with TRBD2 identical over 8 bases. CDR1 is MDHEN, CDR2 SYDVKM, per germline. V gave up 7 bases and J gave up 2 bases; unmatched junction bases: 12. The CDR3 is 16 amino acids. The CDR3 coding sequence is TGTGCCAGCACCCCGATGGCGGGAGGATGGCAAGAGACCCAGTACTTC. Its protein is CASTPMAGGWQETQYF.

The chain recombines TRBV19 with TRBJ2-7, with 11 bases aligning to TRBD1. V shed 4 bases and J 7 bases; nucleotides not matched to a gene: 9. The CDR3 is 15 residues long. CDR1 is LNHDA, CDR2 SQIVND, per germline (reference sequence). In DNA form, the CDR3 reads TGTGCCAGTAGTAGGGATTGGACAGGGGGCAAAGAGCAGTACTTC. It encodes CASSRDWTGGKEQYF.

V and J are TRBV30 and TRBJ1-2; 9 bases are shared with TRBD1. The CDR3 length is 14 residues. The J segment lost 8 bases and the V segment lost 4 bases, leaving 11 bases of the junction unmatched. From germline, CDR1 is GTSNPN and CDR2 SVGIG (reference sequence). The CDR3 region is CAWTQNRGLKGYTF. Here the CDR3 DNA reads TGTGCCTGGACCCAAAACAGGGGGCTGAAAGGCTACACCTTC.

This clone was counted between two and nine times. The rearrangement uses TRBV5-1 and TRBJ2-1; 7 bases are a match to TRBD1. J gave up 1 base and V 4 bases, and 5 bases lay outside the gene matches. Germline assignment: CDR1 SGHRS and CDR2 YFSETQ. There are 15 residues in the CDR3. DNA of the CDR3: TGCGCCAGCAGCCTGAGCAGGGGGTCCTACAATGAGCAGTTCTTC. Amino acid sequence: CASSLSRGSYNEQFF.

The chain joins TRBV10-3 to TRBJ2-7, with D possibly being TRBD1 (5 bases). Trimming left V 6 bases short and J 5 bases short, with 17 bases between. This CDR3 comprises 14 residues. Looked up from germline, CDR1 is ENHRY and CDR2 is SYGVKD. CDR3 nucleotide sequence: TGTGCCATCAGCCCACAAGGGGATATCCACGAGCAGTACTTC. Amino acid sequence: CAISPQGDIHEQYF.

Only a few counts were recorded for this clone. V gene TRBV6-6 combines with J gene TRBJ1-4; no definite D call. V was pared by 7 bases and J by 16 bases, with 28 bases between. Germline V gives CDR1 MNHNY, CDR2 SVGAGI (reference sequence). CDR3 length: 15 residues. The CDR3 nucleotides read TGTGCCAGCACCGTAACGGGTGGAGGGAATCGGGCTCCGTTTTTT. The encoded protein is CASTVTGGGNRAPFF.

The gene calls are TRBV9 and TRBJ2-7; TRBD2 matches 10 bases. J was trimmed by 4 bases and V by 0 bases; bases with no gene match: 4. The CDR3 is 15 residues long. Germline V gene lookup returns CDR1 SGDLS and CDR2 YYNGEE. The CDR3 reads CASSVGTSGHYEQYF. The DNA of the CDR3 is TGTGCCAGCAGCGTAGGGACTAGCGGCCATTACGAGCAGTACTTC.

V gene TRBV6-1 combines with J gene TRBJ1-4; D possibly corresponds to TRBD1 (6 bases). V dropped 5 bases and J dropped 6 bases, with 16 bases sitting between them. The germline V gene has CDR1 MNHNS and CDR2 SASEGT. This CDR3 is built from 15 residues. The CDR3 region has the DNA TGTGCCAGCAGTCCAGGACAGTCAAGACATGAAAAACTGTTTTTT. It encodes CASSPGQSRHEKLFF.

The chain uses TRBV6-5 and TRBJ1-1; 7 bases are a match to TRBD1. Germline V gives CDR1 MNHEY, CDR2 SVGAGI. The junction had 8 bases not matched to a gene; V was cut back by 7 bases and J by 6 bases. The CDR3 is 13 residues long. The DNA of the CDR3 is TGTGCCAGCAACAAGGGGGCGGACGCTGAAGCTTTCTTT. Amino acid sequence: CASNKGADAEAFF.

This clone was detected only a few times. The rearrangement links TRBV5-8 to TRBJ1-4, with D maybe TRBD1 (6 bases). V was clipped by 4 bases and J by 5 bases, with 15 bases between them. Germline lookup yields CDR1 SGHTS and CDR2 YDEGEE. The CDR3 is 15 amino acids. Written as DNA, the CDR3 is TGTGCCAGCAGCCCGTGGACAGCCACGAATGAAAAACTGTTTTTT. Its protein product is CASSPWTATNEKLFF.

This clone is a singleton in its sample. This chain connects TRBV28 to TRBJ1-2; 7 nucleotides agree with TRBD1. In germline, CDR1 is MDHEN, CDR2 SYDVKM. The CDR3 consists of 15 residues. Trimming removed 5 bases from V and 5 bases from J; junction bases left unmatched: 11. CDR3 protein: CASSRQGIGSYGYTF. CDR3 in DNA: TGTGCCAGCAGTCGACAGGGCATCGGCTCATATGGCTACACCTTC.

The chain carries TRBV6-6 and TRBJ1-2; a weak D match, TRBD1 (6 bases). The CDR3 is made up of 12 amino acids. Germline V gives CDR1 MNHNY, CDR2 SVGAGI (reference sequence). The V gene lost 10 bases and the J gene lost 1 base, with 10 bases spanning the gap. CDR3 amino acids: CATRQVNYGYTF. For the CDR3, the DNA is TGTGCCACCAGACAGGTTAACTATGGCTACACCTTC.

This clone was observed a handful of times. The chain recombines TRBV9 with TRBJ1-3; a weak D match, TRBD1 (5 bases). The CDR3 contains 16 residues. Germline loops: CDR1 SGDLS, CDR2 YYNGEE. V lost 4 bases to trimming and J lost 2 bases, with 16 bases between them. The DNA for the CDR3 is TGTGCCAGCAGCCCCGGGGGGACCGGCCCTGGAAACACCATATATTTT. Translation gives CASSPGGTGPGNTIYF.

This clone has only one observation. The chain joins TRBV5-6 to TRBJ2-5; possibly TRBD2 for D (6 bases). The CDR3 spans 14 residues. V was cut by 5 bases and J by 1 base, with 12 bases left in between. Germline CDR1 is SGHDT and CDR2 is YYEEEE. CDR3 sequence (DNA): TGTGCCAGCAGTTGGAGGGGAGGCCAAGAGACCCAGTACTTC. Protein: CASSWRGGQETQYF. Full variable domain (missing parts from reference TRBV5-6 and TRBJ2-5): DAGVTQSPTHLIKTRGQQVTLRCSPKSGHDTVSWYQQALGQGPQFIFQYYEEEERQRGNFPDRFSGHQFPNYSSELNVNALLLGDSALYLCASSWRGGQETQYFGPGTRLLVL.

The V and J genes are TRBV19 and TRBJ1-1; TRBD1 aligns across 7 bases. The V and J ends lost 2 bases and 2 bases, in that order; junction bases with no gene match: 8. This CDR3 comprises 16 residues. The germline CDR1 and CDR2 sequences are LNHDA and SQIVND (reference sequence). The CDR3 nucleotides read TGTGCCAGTAGTATATTATCAGGGGGACTTAACACTGAAGCTTTCTTT. It specifies CASSILSGGLNTEAFF.

The CDR3 coding sequence is TGCGCCAGCAGCCGAGGACAGGGGGCTAACGGGGAGCTGTTTTTT. Translated: CASSRGQGANGELFF. The V gene is TRBV4-1, the J gene TRBJ2-2; 11 positions agree with TRBD1. Germline lookup yields CDR1 MGHRA and CDR2 YSYEKL. V was pared by 4 bases and J by 7 bases, with 5 bases of the junction left unmatched. There are 15 residues in the CDR3.

In this sample, this clone turned up a few times. The rearrangement uses TRBV5-6 and TRBJ2-7; 8 nucleotides line up with TRBD1. The CDR3 totals 15 residues. Germline V CDR1 and CDR2: SGHDT, YYEEEE. With V trimmed by 1 base and J by 2 bases, 5 bases remained unmatched. Here the CDR3 reads CASSLRPGQAYEQYF. The CDR3 DNA follows: TGTGCCAGCAGCTTGAGGCCGGGACAGGCCTACGAGCAGTACTTC. The full variable domain, rest sourced from reference TRBV5-6 and TRBJ2-7, is DAGVTQSPTHLIKTRGQQVTLRCSPKSGHDTVSWYQQALGQGPQFIFQYYEEEERQRGNFPDRFSGHQFPNYSSELNVNALLLGDSALYLCASSLRPGQAYEQYFGPGTRLTVT.

This clone was counted only a few times. The rearrangement uses TRBV7-9 and TRBJ2-1; 10 positions match TRBD2. CDR3 size: 15 residues. Germline V gives CDR1 SEHNR, CDR2 FQNEAQ (reference sequence). V dropped 5 bases and J dropped 3; count of bases not matched to a gene: 4. The CDR3 reads CASSPGTSDYNEQFF. The CDR3 bases are TGTGCCAGCAGCCCGGGGACTAGCGACTACAATGAGCAGTTCTTC.

The chain carries TRBV28 and TRBJ2-7; TRBD2 agrees at 10 bases. The CDR3 consists of 15 residues. V lost 6 bases to trimming and J lost 2 bases; unmatched junction nucleotides: 7. Germline V gene lookup returns CDR1 MDHEN and CDR2 SYDVKM. CDR3 amino acids: CASSYRTSGTYEQYF. CDR3 sequence (DNA): TGTGCCAGCAGCTACCGGACTAGCGGCACCTACGAGCAGTACTTC. Full variable domain (missing parts from reference TRBV28 and TRBJ2-7): DVKVTQSSRYLVKRTGEKVFLECVQDMDHENMFWYRQDPGLGLRLIYFSYDVKMKEKGDIPEGYSVSREKKERFSLILESASTNQTSMYLCASSYRTSGTYEQYFGPGTRLTVT.

The chain carries TRBV5-1 and TRBJ1-4; 7 bases map to TRBD1. The CDR3 extends over 15 amino acids. J gave up 7 bases and V 6 bases, and 12 bases lay outside the gene matches. The germline V gene encodes CDR1 SGHRS and CDR2 YFSETQ. CDR3 nucleotide sequence: TGCGCCAGCAACAAACCCGGGACAGTTAGTGAAAAACTGTTTTTT. This encodes CASNKPGTVSEKLFF.

The chain has TRBV5-6 and TRBJ1-1; D might be TRBD1 (5 bases). This CDR3 is 15 amino acids long. The germline V and J ends were trimmed by 0 bases and 0 bases, with 9 bases remaining between them. Germline CDR1 is SGHDT and CDR2 is YYEEEE. Here the CDR3 reads CASSLGDRLNTEAFF. The DNA for the CDR3 is TGTGCCAGCAGCTTGGGTGACAGATTGAACACTGAAGCTTTCTTT.

CDR3 DNA: TGTGCCAGCAGCCAAGATTTTACAACCACAGATACGCAGTATTTT. Translating it yields CASSQDFTTTDTQYF. The chain joins TRBV14 to TRBJ2-3; no reliable D call. CDR1 is SGHDN and CDR2 is FVKESK in the germline V gene. This CDR3 has 15 residues. With 0 bases removed from V and 2 bases from J, the gap between germline ends came to 9 bases.

The rearrangement links TRBV5-1 to TRBJ1-1; possibly TRBD1 for D (6 bases). The V gene lost 4 bases and the J gene lost 0 bases, with 16 bases spanning the gap. This CDR3 region has 16 residues. Germline values: CDR1 SGHRS, CDR2 YFSETQ. CDR3 sequence (DNA): TGCGCCAGCAGCAGGGCCGGGACACATATGAACACTGAAGCTTTCTTT. Translating it yields CASSRAGTHMNTEAFF.

This chain joins TRBV7-9 and TRBJ2-1; 11 bases are a match to TRBD2. This CDR3 has 15 residues. Germline trimming cut 5 bases from V and 8 bases from J; bases unmatched to any gene: 8. Germline lookup yields CDR1 SEHNR and CDR2 FQNEAQ (reference sequence). This CDR3 reads CASSLTSGTPDEQFF. In nucleotides, the CDR3 is TGTGCCAGCAGCCTGACTAGCGGGACTCCCGATGAGCAGTTCTTC. Supplemented by reference TRBV7-9 and TRBJ2-1, the full variable domain reads DTGVSQNPRHKITKRGQNVTFRCDPISEHNRLYWYRQTLGQGPEFLTYFQNEAQLEKSRLLSDRFSAERPKGSFSTLEIQRTEQGDSAMYLCASSLTSGTPDEQFFGPGTRLTVL.

V gene TRBV5-6 combines with J gene TRBJ2-1; 7 bases match TRBD2. The germline gives CDR1 SGHDT, CDR2 YYEEEE. The CDR3 is made up of 13 amino acids. V gave up 4 bases and J gave up 9 bases; unmatched junction bases: 7. The chain's CDR3 is CASSPGPGGEQFF. The CDR3 DNA reads as TGTGCCAGCAGCCCGGGCCCGGGGGGTGAGCAGTTCTTC.

The J gene is TRBJ1-3, the V gene TRBV7-3, with 11 bases lining up with TRBD1. Germline V CDR1 and CDR2: SGHTA, FQGTGA. The CDR3 spans 18 residues. J was trimmed by 2 bases and V by 1 base; bases with no gene match: 7. In DNA form, the CDR3 reads TGTGCCAGCAGCTTAAGGTCCGGGACAGGGGGACCTGGAAACACCATATATTTT. Its translation: CASSLRSGTGGPGNTIYF.